The present T cell receptor beta chain was sequenced within a study of lymphopenia after photon versus proton radiotherapy. Overall study findings and caveats: Post-nadir diversity loss with photons came from oligoclonal expansion, particularly CD8+ Temra cells.

The CDR3 extends over 14 amino acids. In germline, CDR1 is SGHNT, CDR2 YYREEE (reference sequence). Trimming took off 2 bases at V and 2 bases at J, with 11 bases between the two ends. TCRdb's table, derived via immunoSEQ multiplex PCR, lists solely in-frame clones and lacks some. The sample includes around 70,000 clones, around 92% of them seen just once. In the case of this clone: What it binds is unknown.

The genes are TRBV5-4 and TRBJ2-7, with D perhaps TRBD1 (6 bases). Sequenced material: peripheral blood, taken from a patient treated with photon-based radiotherapy. This clonotype was obtained from a woman between 40 and 55 years old with cholangiocarcinoma. CDR3 nucleotides: TGTGCCAGCAGCTTTACAGGGAACACCTACGAGCAGTACTTC. Translating it yields CASSFTGNTYEQYF.